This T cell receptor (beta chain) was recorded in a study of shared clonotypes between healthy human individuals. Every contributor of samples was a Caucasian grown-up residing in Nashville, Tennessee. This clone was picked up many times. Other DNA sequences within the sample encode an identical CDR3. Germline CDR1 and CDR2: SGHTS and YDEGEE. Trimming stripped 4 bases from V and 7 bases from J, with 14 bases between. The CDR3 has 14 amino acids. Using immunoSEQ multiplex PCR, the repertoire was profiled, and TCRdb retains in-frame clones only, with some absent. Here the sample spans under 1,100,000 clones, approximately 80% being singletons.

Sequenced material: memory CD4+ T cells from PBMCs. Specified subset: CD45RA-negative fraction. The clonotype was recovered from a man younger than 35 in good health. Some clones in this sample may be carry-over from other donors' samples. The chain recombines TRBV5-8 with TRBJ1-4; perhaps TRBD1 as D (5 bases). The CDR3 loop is CASSLGGDGEKLFF. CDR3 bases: TGTGCCAGCAGCCTGGGGGGAGATGGTGAAAAACTGTTTTTT.